The 5 T cell receptor beta chains presented below share a single source sample, sequenced in a study of regulatory T cells in long-lasting Graves disease. Time point here: newly diagnosed GD, antithyroid drugs for less than 3 months. The TCR library was prepared using RNA isolated from PBMCs. In building TCR beta libraries, iRepertoire HTBI primers were used together with Arm-PCR of CDR3 regions. MiXCR, run by TCRdb on the multiplex PCR reads, gives a single entry per CDR3 protein. The sample consists of 350,000 to 500,000 distinct CDR3 sequences, 12% to 15% of them appearing once. These data were likewise used in another study, on T cells in Graves' hyperthyroidism and ophthalmopathy.

The sample here was peripheral blood mononuclear cells (PBMCs), taken at new diagnosis, from a patient treated with antithyroid drugs. The source is a woman aged 45 to 65 with Graves disease.

This clonotype was seen at least ten times. The chain uses TRBV12-3 or TRBV12-4 and TRBJ2-2, with D maybe TRBD2 (5 bases). Trimming removed 6 bases at V and 5 bases at J, with 16 bases between. There are 15 residues in the CDR3. CDR3 coding DNA: TGTGCCAGCAGCCGAGGACTCCACCAGACCGGGGAGCTGTTTTTT. Residues: CASSRGLHQTGELFF.

The chain couples TRBV28 to TRBJ2-4; unclear D gene. Trimming shortened V by 5 bases and J by 3 bases, and 23 bases separated the two germline ends. CDR1 is MDHEN and CDR2 is SYDVKM in the germline V gene. This CDR3 comprises 18 residues. The CDR3 loop is CASSAGALGLVGKNIQYF. CDR3 coding DNA: TGTGCCAGCAGTGCCGGCGCTCTAGGTTTGGTGGGCAAAAACATTCAGTACTTC.

Many counts were recorded for this clonotype. The CDR3 loop is CASKGTASGNEQFF. CDR3 sequence (DNA): TGTGCCAGTAAGGGCACCGCATCGGGCAATGAGCAGTTCTTC. This chain links TRBV19 with TRBJ2-1; D not resolved. There are 14 residues in the CDR3. V lost 7 bases to trimming and J lost 6 bases, with 16 bases between them. Per the germline V gene, CDR1 is LNHDA and CDR2 is SQIVND (reference sequence).

This clonotype was counted ten times or more. The chain links TRBV20-1 to TRBJ1-2; 7 nucleotides align to TRBD1. CDR3 length equals 14 residues. V shed 0 bases and J 8 bases; nucleotides not matched to a gene: 9. Germline lookup yields CDR1 DFQATT and CDR2 SNEGSKA (reference sequence). Here the CDR3 reads CSARDENRGYGYTF. CDR3 sequence (DNA): TGCAGTGCTAGAGATGAAAACAGGGGATACGGCTACACCTTC.

In its sample, this clonotype was seen a few times. Here the CDR3 DNA reads TGCGCCAGCAGCTTTACAGGGGGCGCGGGGCCCCAGCATTTT. It translates to CASSFTGGAGPQHF. The genes are TRBV5-1 and TRBJ1-5, with 9 bases matching TRBD1. J was trimmed by 9 bases and V by 2 bases; bases with no gene match: 6. Germline values: CDR1 SGHRS, CDR2 YFSETQ. The CDR3 is 14 amino acids.